A single sample gave rise to the 2 T cell receptor beta chains below, sequenced in a study of blood T cell repertoires in COVID-19. The data were produced by immunoSEQ multiplex PCR, yet TCRdb's version contains in-frame clones alone and is incomplete. This table has over 100,000 clones, around 84% appearing once. Material for sequencing was peripheral blood. Source of these receptors: a man between 40 and 49 years old with acute or convalescent COVID-19.

V gene TRBV19 combines with J gene TRBJ1-2; 10 bases align to TRBD1. V trimming: 5 bases; J trimming: 0 bases; junction bases outside the gene matches: 9. Germline CDR1 reads LNHDA; CDR2 reads SQIVND (reference sequence). The CDR3 sequence is 17 residues long. The CDR3 bases are TGTGCCAGTAGTCTCACGGACAGGGGGACATCTAACTATGGCTACACCTTC. This codes for CASSLTDRGTSNYGYTF.

This chain links TRBV5-5 with TRBJ2-2, with 8 bases fitting TRBD2. Germline values: CDR1 SGHKS, CDR2 YYEKEE (reference sequence). V shed 4 bases and J 5 bases; nucleotides not matched to a gene: 10. There are 16 residues in the CDR3. CDR3 loop: CASSAGGLVGTGELFF. CDR3 sequence (DNA): TGTGCCAGCAGCGCGGGGGGACTAGTGGGGACCGGGGAGCTGTTTTTT.